The following is a T cell receptor (beta chain) sequence with its context. Antigen specificity is unknown. Naivety in CD8+ T cells corresponded to a CD45RO-CCR7+CD27+CD95- phenotype. The data were obtained in a study of CXCR3-negative and CXCR3-positive naive CD8 T cells. About the research overall: Every library held about 1.5 +/- 0.3 million TRB reads, and the total came to approximately 140 million.

CDR1 SNHLY and CDR2 FYNNEI come from the germline V gene. This CDR3 region has 16 residues. The libraries of TRB cDNA were constructed through 5' RACE using UMI labels. From the 5' RACE reads, TCRdb lists one entry per CDR3 protein and no DNA. Here the sample table reports about 98,000 distinct CDR3 sequences. Study-level findings and limits: In both naive subsets diversity was comparably high, whereas memory CD8+ cells showed much lower diversity. More hydrophobic TRB CDR3s were found in CXCR3-positive naive cells than in CXCR3-negative naive cells. It was found that naive subsets had comparable surface CD5, and TCR strength was inferred from TRB CDR3 properties.

The source of this sequence is a human donor in good health. Some clones in this sample may be carry-over from other donors' samples. The sample was naive CXCR3+ CD8+ T cells from blood. Subset described: CD45RO-CCR7+CD27+CD95- naive CD8+ T cells expressing CXCR3 (TNR3+). The chain is built from TRBV2 and TRBJ2-2. The chain's CDR3 is CASSEARETNTGELFF.